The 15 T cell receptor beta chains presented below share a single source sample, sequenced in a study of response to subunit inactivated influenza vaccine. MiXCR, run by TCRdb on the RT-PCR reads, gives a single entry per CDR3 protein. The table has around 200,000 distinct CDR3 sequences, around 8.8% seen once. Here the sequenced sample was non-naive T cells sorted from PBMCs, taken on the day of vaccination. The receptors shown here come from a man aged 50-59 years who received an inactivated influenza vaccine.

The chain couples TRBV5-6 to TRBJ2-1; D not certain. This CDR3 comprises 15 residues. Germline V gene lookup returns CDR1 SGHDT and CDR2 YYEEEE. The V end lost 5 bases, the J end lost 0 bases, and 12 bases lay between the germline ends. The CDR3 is CASRSTVNSYNEQFF. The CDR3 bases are TGTGCCAGCAGGTCTACAGTAAACTCCTACAATGAGCAGTTCTTC.

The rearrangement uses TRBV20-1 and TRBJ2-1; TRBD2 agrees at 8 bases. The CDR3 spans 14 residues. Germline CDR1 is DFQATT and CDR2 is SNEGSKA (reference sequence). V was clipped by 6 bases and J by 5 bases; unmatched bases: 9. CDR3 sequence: CSATLAGVDNEQFF. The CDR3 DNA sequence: TGCAGTGCCACCCTAGCGGGCGTCGACAATGAGCAGTTCTTC.

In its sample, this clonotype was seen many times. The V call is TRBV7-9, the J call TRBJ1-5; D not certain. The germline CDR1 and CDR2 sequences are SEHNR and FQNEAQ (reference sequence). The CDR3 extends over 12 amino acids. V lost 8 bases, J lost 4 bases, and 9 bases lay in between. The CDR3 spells CASGHSNQPQHF. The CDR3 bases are TGTGCCAGCGGCCACAGTAATCAGCCCCAGCATTTT.

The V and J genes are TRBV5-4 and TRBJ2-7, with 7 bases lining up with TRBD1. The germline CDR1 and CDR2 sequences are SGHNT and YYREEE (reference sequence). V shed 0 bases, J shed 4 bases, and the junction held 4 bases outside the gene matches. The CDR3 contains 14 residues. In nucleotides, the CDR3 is TGTGCCAGCAGCTTGGTAGGGGGCCGTTACGAGCAGTACTTC. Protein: CASSLVGGRYEQYF.

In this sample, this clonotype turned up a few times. The CDR3 sequence: CASSQETGGGTDTQYF. DNA of the CDR3: TGTGCCAGCAGCCAAGAGACCGGGGGGGGCACAGATACGCAGTATTTT. The chain recombines TRBV3-1 with TRBJ2-3; 8 bases are a match to TRBD2. Losses at the gene ends were 0 bases for V and 1 base for J; bases not matched to a gene: 3. Germline lookup yields CDR1 LGHDT and CDR2 YNNKEL (reference sequence). The CDR3 length is 16 residues.

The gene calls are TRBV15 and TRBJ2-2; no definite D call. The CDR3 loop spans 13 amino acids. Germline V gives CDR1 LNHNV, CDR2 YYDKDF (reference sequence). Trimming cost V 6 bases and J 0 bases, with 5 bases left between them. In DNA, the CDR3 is TGTGCCACCAGTTATACGAACACCGGGGAGCTGTTTTTT. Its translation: CATSYTNTGELFF.

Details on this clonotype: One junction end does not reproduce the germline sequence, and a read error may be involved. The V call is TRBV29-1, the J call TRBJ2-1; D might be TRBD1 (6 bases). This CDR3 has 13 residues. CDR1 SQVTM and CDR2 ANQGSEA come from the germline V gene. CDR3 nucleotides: TGCGGCGTTGGGGCAGGGGATCGCGGTGAGCAGTTCTTC. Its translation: CGVGAGDRGEQFF.

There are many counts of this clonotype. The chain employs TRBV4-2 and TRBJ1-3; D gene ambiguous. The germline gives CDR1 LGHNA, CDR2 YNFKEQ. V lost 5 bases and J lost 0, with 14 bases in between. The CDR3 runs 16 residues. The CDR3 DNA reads TGTGCCAGCAGCTCCCAGGACTCCCACTCTGGAAACACCATATATTTT. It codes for CASSSQDSHSGNTIYF.

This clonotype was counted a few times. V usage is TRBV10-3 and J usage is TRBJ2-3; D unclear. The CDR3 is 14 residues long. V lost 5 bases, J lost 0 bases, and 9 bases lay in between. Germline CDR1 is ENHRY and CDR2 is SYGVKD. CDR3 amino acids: CAISKTESTDTQYF. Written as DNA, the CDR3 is TGTGCCATCAGTAAGACTGAGAGCACAGATACGCAGTATTTT.

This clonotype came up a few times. The CDR3 sequence is CASSSGRQSYEQYF. Written as DNA, the CDR3 is TGTGCCAGCAGCTCTGGGCGACAGTCCTACGAGCAGTACTTC. The chain couples TRBV7-9 to TRBJ2-7; maybe TRBD1 (5 bases). The ends were cut back, 4 bases at V and 1 base at J, with 11 bases in the middle. The CDR3 is made up of 14 amino acids. In germline, CDR1 is SEHNR, CDR2 FQNEAQ (reference sequence).

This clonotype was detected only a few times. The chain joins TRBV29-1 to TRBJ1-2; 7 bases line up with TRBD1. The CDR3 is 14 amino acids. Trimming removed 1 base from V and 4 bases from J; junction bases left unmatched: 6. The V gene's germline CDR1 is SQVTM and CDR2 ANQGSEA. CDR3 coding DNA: TGCAGCGTTGAAGCTCGACAGGGAGTCTATGGCTACACCTTC. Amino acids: CSVEARQGVYGYTF.

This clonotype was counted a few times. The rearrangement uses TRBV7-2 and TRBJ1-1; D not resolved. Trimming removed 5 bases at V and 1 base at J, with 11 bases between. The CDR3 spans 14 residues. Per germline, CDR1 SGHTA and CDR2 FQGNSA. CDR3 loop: CASSPLTSNTEAFF. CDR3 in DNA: TGTGCCAGCAGCCCACTAACATCGAACACTGAAGCTTTCTTT.

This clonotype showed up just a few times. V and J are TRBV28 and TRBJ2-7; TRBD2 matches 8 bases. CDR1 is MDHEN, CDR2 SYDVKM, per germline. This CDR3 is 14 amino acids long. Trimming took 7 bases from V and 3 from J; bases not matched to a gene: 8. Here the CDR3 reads CASTRAGDLYEQYF. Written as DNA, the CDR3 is TGTGCCAGCACCCGAGCGGGAGACCTCTACGAGCAGTACTTC.

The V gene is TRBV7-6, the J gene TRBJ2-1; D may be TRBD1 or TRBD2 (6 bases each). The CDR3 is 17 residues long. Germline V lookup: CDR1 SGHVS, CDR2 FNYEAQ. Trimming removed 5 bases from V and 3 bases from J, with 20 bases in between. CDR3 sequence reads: CASSRIGGGSLYNEQFF. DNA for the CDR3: TGTGCCAGCAGCCGGATCGGAGGGGGTTCCCTCTACAATGAGCAGTTCTTC.

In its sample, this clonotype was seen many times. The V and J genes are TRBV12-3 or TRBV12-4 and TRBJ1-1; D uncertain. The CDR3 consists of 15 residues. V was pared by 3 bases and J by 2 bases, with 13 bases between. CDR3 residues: CASSFLQPGNTEAFF. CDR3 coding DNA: TGTGCCAGCAGTTTTCTCCAGCCCGGCAACACTGAAGCTTTCTTT.